This T cell receptor (beta chain) was captured by sequencing in a study of T cell responses to AZD1222 COVID-19 vaccine. The method was immunoSEQ multiplex PCR; TCRdb's version includes in-frame clones alone and lacks a portion of them. The sample lists approximately 89,000 clones, 75% to 95% occurring once. A remark on this clone: Its antigen is not identified.

Study-wide results and limits: Among the donors, most were white British and more were female, and clonal diversity was possibly underestimated.

This sequence originates from an adult in good health. Specimen: peripheral blood, collected on day 0 of MenACWY control vaccination.

Here the CDR3 DNA reads TGTGCCAGCAACGAGGGGGCAAACTATGGCTACACCTTC. Protein: CASNEGANYGYTF. The rearrangement joins TRBV25-1 to TRBJ1-2, with 7 bases that match TRBD1. The CDR3 sequence is 13 residues long. With 7 bases clipped from V and 2 bases from J, the junction kept 4 bases outside the gene matches. Per the germline V gene, CDR1 is MGHDK and CDR2 is SYGVNS.